A selection of T cell receptor beta chains follows, all from one sample in a study of long-term antiretroviral therapy in people with HIV. TCRdb's copy holds only in-frame clones and misses some; the assay was immunoSEQ multiplex PCR. Of fewer than 35,000 clones listed, around 85% are singletons. Sequenced here: unsorted PBMCs, sampled roughly 3.5 years after starting antiretroviral therapy. These TCRs come from a man between 18 and 35 years old with HIV. The CDR3 runs from the conserved cysteine through the conserved F or W. A D gene is named only where the DNA matches it firmly. Where a row states a size, it is once, few, many or the class of an expanded clone; other rows omit it.

J: TRBJ2-7
V: TRBV9
size: once
D: TRBD1
DNA: TGTGCCAGCAGCGCCCTCCCGGGACAGGGAAGAGGTAACTACGAGCAGTACTTC
CDR3: CASSALPGQGRGNYEQYF

J: TRBJ1-1
V: TRBV7-8
size: .
D: TRBD1
DNA: TGTGCCAGCAGCTTAAGGGACAGGGGTAGGAACACTGAAACTTTCTTT
CDR3: CASSLRDRGRNTETFF

J: TRBJ2-1
V: TRBV4-1
size: once
D: .
DNA: TGCGCCAGCAGCGAAGCCAGGGACGAGCAGTTCTTC
CDR3: CASSEARDEQFF

J: TRBJ2-7
V: TRBV2
size: few
D: .
DNA: TGTGCCAGCAATGGGGTCGACAGGTCATACGAGCAGTACTTC
CDR3: CASNGVDRSYEQYF

J: TRBJ1-1
V: TRBV5-5
size: .
D: .
DNA: TGTGCCAGCAGCCGGGGGGTCAGGAACACTGAAGCTTTCTTT
CDR3: CASSRGVRNTEAFF

J: TRBJ1-5
V: TRBV5-1
size: .
D: TRBD1
DNA: TGCGCCAGCAGCCCGGGGACAGGGTATCAGCCCCAGCATTTT
CDR3: CASSPGTGYQPQHF

J: TRBJ2-2
V: TRBV7-6
size: .
D: .
DNA: TGTGCCAGCAGCCCGACTACTACTAGGTCGCGGACCGGGGAGCTGTTTTTT
CDR3: CASSPTTTRSRTGELFF

J: TRBJ1-1
V: TRBV13
size: .
D: .
DNA: TGTGCCAGCAGCGGACTACAGGGAGGGAACACTGAAGCTTTCTTT
CDR3: CASSGLQGGNTEAFF

J: TRBJ2-7
V: TRBV11-3
size: .
D: TRBD2
DNA: TGTGCCAGCAGCTTACGCGGGAGCTACGAGCAGTACTTC
CDR3: CASSLRGSYEQYF

J: TRBJ2-3
V: TRBV7-2
size: .
D: .
DNA: TGTGCCAGCAGCTTAGGGCAGGGAATAGATACGCAGTATTTT
CDR3: CASSLGQGIDTQYF

J: TRBJ1-1
V: TRBV7-9
size: .
D: .
DNA: TGTGCCAGCAGTCCCCCTCTGGGTATGAACACTGAAGCTTTCTTT
CDR3: CASSPPLGMNTEAFF

J: TRBJ1-4
V: TRBV28
size: few
D: TRBD1
DNA: TGTGCCAGCCAACAGGGGGGGGAAAGTGAAAAACTGTTTTTT
CDR3: CASQQGGESEKLFF

J: TRBJ2-5
V: TRBV5-1
size: .
D: .
DNA: TGCGCCAGCAGCTTGGCTGGAGGGAAATCCAGAGAGACCCAGTACTTC
CDR3: CASSLAGGKSRETQYF

J: TRBJ2-1
V: TRBV5-1
size: .
D: .
DNA: TGCGCCAGCAGCTCGACCCCAGTGGGGGGCCCCATTTACAATGAGCAGTTCTTC
CDR3: CASSSTPVGGPIYNEQFF

J: TRBJ1-2
V: TRBV7-2
size: few
D: .
DNA: TGTGCCAGCAGCTTGATCAGGGTTGATGGCTACACCTTC
CDR3: CASSLIRVDGYTF

J: TRBJ2-1
V: TRBV27
size: .
D: TRBD2
DNA: TGTGCCAGCAGCGTTCTACTAGCGGGGGGCCCCAATGAGCAGTTCTTC
CDR3: CASSVLLAGGPNEQFF

J: TRBJ2-7
V: TRBV5-5
size: .
D: .
DNA: TGTGCCAGCAGCCCCGTGGACAGTGAGCAGTACTTC
CDR3: CASSPVDSEQYF

J: TRBJ1-2
V: TRBV27
size: .
D: .
DNA: TGTGCCAGCAGTGCAGGTTCTTTGGGGGGCTACACCTTC
CDR3: CASSAGSLGGYTF

J: TRBJ1-1
V: TRBV9
size: .
D: .
DNA: TGTGCCAGCAGCTCGGGGGATCGTACTGAAGCTTTCTTT
CDR3: CASSSGDRTEAFF

J: TRBJ2-1
V: TRBV15
size: .
D: TRBD1
DNA: TGTGCCACCAGCAGATTTACAGGGGGCGATGAGCAGTTCTTC
CDR3: CATSRFTGGDEQFF

J: TRBJ1-1
V: TRBV9
size: .
D: .
DNA: TGTGCCAGCAGCCCGGGGGCCGAAATGAACACTGAAGCTTTCTTT
CDR3: CASSPGAEMNTEAFF

J: TRBJ2-1
V: TRBV2
size: .
D: TRBD2
DNA: TGTGCCAGCAGGGGAGGGCTAGCGGGGCTCTCCTACAATGAGCAGTTCTTC
CDR3: CASRGGLAGLSYNEQFF

J: TRBJ2-2
V: TRBV9
size: medium-sized
D: .
DNA: TGTGCCAGCGAGCTGAGTTTCGCCGGCGGGGAGCTGTTTTTT
CDR3: CASELSFAGGELFF

J: TRBJ2-5
V: TRBV4-3
size: .
D: .
DNA: TGCGCCAGCAGCCAAGCGGCGGAGGGGACGGCGACCCAGTACTTC
CDR3: CASSQAAEGTATQYF

J: TRBJ1-1
V: TRBV10-3
size: .
D: .
DNA: TGTGCCATCAGTGGGGGCCCCGAGGGGGAGGCGAACACTGAAGCTTTCTTT
CDR3: CAISGGPEGEANTEAFF

J: TRBJ1-5
V: TRBV7-9
size: once
D: .
DNA: TGTGCCAGCAGCTTAGAACAGCCCCAGCATTTT
CDR3: CASSLEQPQHF

J: TRBJ2-6
V: TRBV28
size: .
D: .
DNA: TGTGCCAGCAGTTTAGTGCCAGGGTTCTCTGGGGCCAACGTCCTGACTTTC
CDR3: CASSLVPGFSGANVLTF

J: TRBJ1-2
V: TRBV6-6
size: .
D: .
DNA: TGTGCCAGCAGTCCCTCCGGGGGCGCCTATGAGGGCTACACCTTC
CDR3: CASSPSGGAYEGYTF

J: TRBJ1-1
V: TRBV7-9
size: .
D: TRBD1
DNA: TGTGCCAGCAGCTCCCATACAGGGGGAAACACTGAAGCTTTCTTT
CDR3: CASSSHTGGNTEAFF

J: TRBJ1-5
V: TRBV27
size: .
D: .
DNA: TGTGCCAGCAGTTTCGGAAGTCGGGGGCTGGATCAGCCCCAGCATTTT
CDR3: CASSFGSRGLDQPQHF

J: TRBJ1-6
V: TRBV27
size: .
D: .
DNA: TGTGCCAGCAGTTTATCGGCAGGGGCCCCAGGCTCCTATAATTCACCCCTCCACTTT
CDR3: CASSLSAGAPGSYNSPLHF

J: TRBJ1-2
V: TRBV6-6
size: .
D: TRBD1
DNA: TGTGCCAGCAGCCCGATTCCTGGGACAGGCTATGGCTACACCTTC
CDR3: CASSPIPGTGYGYTF

J: TRBJ2-5
V: TRBV20-1
size: .
D: .
DNA: TGCAGTGCTAGACTAGCTGAGACCCAGTACTTC
CDR3: CSARLAETQYF

J: TRBJ1-2
V: TRBV27
size: .
D: TRBD1
DNA: TGTGCCAGCAGTTTAAGGGACAGTTTAAACTATGGCTACACCTTC
CDR3: CASSLRDSLNYGYTF

J: TRBJ1-1
V: TRBV6-1
size: .
D: .
DNA: TGTGCCAGCAGTGGTTATATGGGGGACACTGAAGCTTTCTTT
CDR3: CASSGYMGDTEAFF

J: TRBJ1-1
V: TRBV6-1
size: .
D: TRBD1
DNA: TGTGCCAGCAGTGAGAGAGGGAGACAGGGGGCCAGTTGGAGCACTGAAGCTTTCTTT
CDR3: CASSERGRQGASWSTEAFF

J: TRBJ2-1
V: TRBV11-2
size: once
D: TRBD2
DNA: TGTGCCAGCAGCTCCCAACTAGCGGGGGGGCCGAGTGAGCAGTTCTTC
CDR3: CASSSQLAGGPSEQFF

J: TRBJ2-2
V: TRBV6-5
size: .
D: .
DNA: TGTGCCAGCAGCAAGAAAACCGGGGAGCTGTTTTTT
CDR3: CASSKKTGELFF

J: TRBJ2-2
V: TRBV27
size: .
D: .
DNA: TGTGCCAGCAGTTTACCAGACACCAGGGGTACCGGGGAGCTGTTTTTT
CDR3: CASSLPDTRGTGELFF

J: TRBJ2-7
V: TRBV13
size: .
D: .
DNA: TGTGCCAGCAGCTTAGGCTCAGGGCCCTACGAGCAGTACTTC
CDR3: CASSLGSGPYEQYF

J: TRBJ2-1
V: TRBV12-5
size: .
D: TRBD2
DNA: TGTGCTAGTGCCCTACCTCCGGGACTAGCTAACAATGAGCAGTTCTTC
CDR3: CASALPPGLANNEQFF

J: TRBJ1-6
V: TRBV11-2
size: .
D: .
DNA: TGTGCCAGCAGCTTAGAAGTTGCGCCCCTCCACTTT
CDR3: CASSLEVAPLHF

J: TRBJ1-1
V: TRBV15
size: .
D: .
DNA: TGTGCCACCAGCCATCCTCAGGGTGTCGACACTGAAGCTTTCTTT
CDR3: CATSHPQGVDTEAFF

J: TRBJ2-1
V: TRBV7-7
size: .
D: .
DNA: TGTGCCAGCAGCTTAAGTTCGTGGGCGGGGCATGAGCAGTTCTTC
CDR3: CASSLSSWAGHEQFF

J: TRBJ1-2
V: TRBV5-1
size: .
D: .
DNA: TGCGCCAGCACCGCGGGCCAAAGTGGGAATGGCTACACCTTC
CDR3: CASTAGQSGNGYTF

J: TRBJ1-5
V: TRBV27
size: once
D: .
DNA: TGTGCCAGCAGTTATATGCGACCTGGGAATCAGCCCCAGCATTTT
CDR3: CASSYMRPGNQPQHF

J: TRBJ1-2
V: TRBV18
size: .
D: .
DNA: TGTGCCAGCTCACGACCGGGACTCCCTATGAGGGGCTACACCTTC
CDR3: CASSRPGLPMRGYTF

J: TRBJ1-2
V: TRBV20-1
size: .
D: .
DNA: TGCAGTGCTAGAGGCAGCTATGGCTACACCTTC
CDR3: CSARGSYGYTF

J: TRBJ2-5
V: TRBV19
size: .
D: .
DNA: TGTGCCAGTGCAGGGAGTAGGCGCGAGACCCAGTACTTC
CDR3: CASAGSRRETQYF

J: TRBJ2-7
V: TRBV4-1
size: .
D: .
DNA: TGCGCCAGCAGCCAACTCGTGCAATCGCCTACCTACGAGCAGTACTTC
CDR3: CASSQLVQSPTYEQYF

J: TRBJ2-7
V: TRBV19
size: .
D: TRBD1
DNA: TGTGCCAGTAGTACCTTAGAACAGGGGCGCGGCGACGAGCAGTACTTC
CDR3: CASSTLEQGRGDEQYF

J: TRBJ2-7
V: TRBV2
size: .
D: .
DNA: TGTGCCAGCAGTACCTACGAGCAGTACTTC
CDR3: CASSTYEQYF

J: TRBJ2-6
V: TRBV5-1
size: .
D: .
DNA: TGCGCCAGCAGAGGAAGCGCGTCCTCTGGGGCCAACGTCCTGACTTTC
CDR3: CASRGSASSGANVLTF

J: TRBJ1-2
V: TRBV7-9
size: once
D: .
DNA: TGTGCCAGCAGCTTAGATACAGGGTTCTATGGCTACACCTTC
CDR3: CASSLDTGFYGYTF

J: TRBJ2-7
V: TRBV28
size: .
D: TRBD1
DNA: TGTGCCAGCTTCCCGACAGGGAATACCTACGAGCAGTACTTC
CDR3: CASFPTGNTYEQYF

J: TRBJ1-2
V: TRBV27
size: once
D: .
DNA: TGTGCCAGCACCCCGGGAGGTGACTATGGCTACACCTTC
CDR3: CASTPGGDYGYTF

J: TRBJ1-1
V: TRBV5-1
size: .
D: TRBD1
DNA: TGCGCCAGCAGCTTTGGACAGGGGAACACTGAAGCTTTCTTT
CDR3: CASSFGQGNTEAFF

J: TRBJ2-1
V: TRBV27
size: .
D: TRBD2
DNA: TGTGCCAGCAGTGTCCTAGCGGGGGGGCCGGGTGAGCAGTTCTTC
CDR3: CASSVLAGGPGEQFF

J: TRBJ2-1
V: TRBV9
size: .
D: TRBD1
DNA: TGTGCCAGCAGCGCCGCCGGGACAGGGAACAGTGAGCAGTTCTTC
CDR3: CASSAAGTGNSEQFF

J: TRBJ2-2
V: TRBV6-5
size: .
D: .
DNA: TGTGCCAGCAGTTACGGTGTGATCGGGGAGCTGTTTTTT
CDR3: CASSYGVIGELFF